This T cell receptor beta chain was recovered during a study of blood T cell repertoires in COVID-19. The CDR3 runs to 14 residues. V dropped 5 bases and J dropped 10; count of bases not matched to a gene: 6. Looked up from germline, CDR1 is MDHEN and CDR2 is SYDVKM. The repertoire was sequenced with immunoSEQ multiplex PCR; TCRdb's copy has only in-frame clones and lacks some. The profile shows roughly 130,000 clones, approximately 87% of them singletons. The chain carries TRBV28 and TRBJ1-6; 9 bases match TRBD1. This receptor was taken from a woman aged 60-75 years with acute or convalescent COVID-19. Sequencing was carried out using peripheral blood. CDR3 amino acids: CASSITGGNSPLHF. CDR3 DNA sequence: TGTGCCAGCAGTATCACAGGGGGCAACTCACCCCTCCACTTT.